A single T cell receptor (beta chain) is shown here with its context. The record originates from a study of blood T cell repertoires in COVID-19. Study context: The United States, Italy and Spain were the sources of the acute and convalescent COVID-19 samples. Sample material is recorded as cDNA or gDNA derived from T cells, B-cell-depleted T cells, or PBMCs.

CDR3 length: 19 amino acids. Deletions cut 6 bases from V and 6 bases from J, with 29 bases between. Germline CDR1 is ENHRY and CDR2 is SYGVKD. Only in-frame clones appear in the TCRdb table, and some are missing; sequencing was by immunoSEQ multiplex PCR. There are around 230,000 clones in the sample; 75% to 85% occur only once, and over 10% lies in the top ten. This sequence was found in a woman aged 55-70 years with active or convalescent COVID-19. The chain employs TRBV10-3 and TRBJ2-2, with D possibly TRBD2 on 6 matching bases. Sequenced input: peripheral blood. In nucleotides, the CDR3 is TGTGCCATCAGATCTACCGAGGACTCACTAGCCGGAATATCCGGGGAGCTGTTTTTT. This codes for CAIRSTEDSLAGISGELFF.